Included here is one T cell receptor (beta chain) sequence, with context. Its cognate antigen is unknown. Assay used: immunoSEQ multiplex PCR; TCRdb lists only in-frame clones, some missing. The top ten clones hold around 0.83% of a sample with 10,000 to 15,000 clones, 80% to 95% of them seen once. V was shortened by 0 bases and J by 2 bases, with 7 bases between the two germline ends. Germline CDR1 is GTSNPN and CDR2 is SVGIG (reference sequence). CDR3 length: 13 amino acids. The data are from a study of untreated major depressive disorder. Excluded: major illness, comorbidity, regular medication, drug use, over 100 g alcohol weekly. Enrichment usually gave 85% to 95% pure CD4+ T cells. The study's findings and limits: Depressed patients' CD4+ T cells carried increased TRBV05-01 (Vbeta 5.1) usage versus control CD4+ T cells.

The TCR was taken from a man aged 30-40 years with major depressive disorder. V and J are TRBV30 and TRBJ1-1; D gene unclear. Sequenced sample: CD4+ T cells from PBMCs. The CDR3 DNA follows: TGTGCCTGGAGTGTACGAGAAAACACTGAAGCTTTCTTT. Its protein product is CAWSVRENTEAFF.